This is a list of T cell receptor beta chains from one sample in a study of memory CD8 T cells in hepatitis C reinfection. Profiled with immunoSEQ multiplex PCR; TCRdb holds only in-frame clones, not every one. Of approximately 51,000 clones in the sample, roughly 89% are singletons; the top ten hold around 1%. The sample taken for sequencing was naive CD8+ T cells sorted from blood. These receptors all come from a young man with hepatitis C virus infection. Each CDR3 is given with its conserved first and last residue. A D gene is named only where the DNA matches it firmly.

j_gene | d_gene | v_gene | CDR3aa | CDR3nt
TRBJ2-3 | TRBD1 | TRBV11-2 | CASSLEGGQGLSDTQYF | TGTGCCAGCAGCTTAGAGGGGGGACAGGGGTTGTCAGATACGCAGTATTTT
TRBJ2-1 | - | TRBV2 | CASSGLLPYNEQFF | TGTGCCAGCAGTGGACTACTGCCCTACAATGAGCAGTTCTTC
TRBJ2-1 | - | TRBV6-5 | CASSYSSGLYNEQFF | TGTGCCAGCAGTTACTCGAGTGGACTGTACAATGAGCAGTTCTTC
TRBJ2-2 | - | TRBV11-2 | CASSSGTGGTGELFF | TGTGCCAGCAGCTCCGGGACCGGGGGCACCGGGGAGCTGTTTTTT
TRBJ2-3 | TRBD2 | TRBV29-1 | CSVEGLLASTDTQYF | TGCAGCGTTGAAGGCCTACTAGCGAGCACAGATACGCAGTATTTT
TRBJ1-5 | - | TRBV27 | CASSLAGQSNQPQHF | TGTGCCAGCAGTTTAGCGGGGCAGAGTAATCAGCCCCAGCATTTT
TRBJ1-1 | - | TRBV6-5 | CASSYSRSIGTEAFF | TGTGCCAGCAGTTACTCGAGGAGCATCGGCACTGAAGCTTTCTTT
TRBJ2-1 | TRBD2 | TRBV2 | CASKGWAGAVDEQFF | TGTGCCAGCAAGGGGTGGGCGGGAGCAGTGGATGAGCAGTTCTTC
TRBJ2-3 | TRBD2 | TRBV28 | CASSLSGNTQYF | TGTGCCAGCAGTTTAAGCGGGAATACGCAGTATTTT
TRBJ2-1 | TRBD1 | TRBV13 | CASSPLSSGGNEQFF | TGTGCCAGCAGCCCTCTAAGTTCAGGGGGCAATGAGCAGTTCTTC
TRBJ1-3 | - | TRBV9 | CASSPPGGHLYSGNTIYF | TGTGCCAGCAGCCCTCCGGGGGGGCATCTTTACTCTGGAAACACCATATATTTT
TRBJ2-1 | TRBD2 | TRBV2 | CASSERTSGNHEQFF | TGTGCCAGCAGTGAACGGACTAGCGGGAACCATGAGCAGTTCTTC